These 28 T cell receptor beta chains share one sample of origin, sequenced in a study of radiotherapy plus CTLA-4 blockade in lung cancer. Sequencing was performed with immunoSEQ multiplex PCR; in TCRdb, only in-frame clones are kept and a portion is missing. In the table there are tens of thousands of clones, under 85% of which are singletons. The specimen comprised peripheral blood, sampled from a patient treated with radiotherapy plus ipilimumab. The receptor source for this set is a human donor with non-small cell lung cancer who had stable disease on radiotherapy plus ipilimumab.

The chain uses TRBV10-1 and TRBJ1-1; 7 positions match TRBD1. The V and J ends lost 4 bases and 9 bases, in that order; junction bases with no gene match: 11. CDR1 and CDR2 (germline): WNHNN, SYGVQD (reference sequence). The CDR3 is 14 amino acids. CDR3 sequence reads: CASSASPGTDQAFF. Here the CDR3 DNA reads TGCGCCAGCAGTGCCTCACCCGGGACAGACCAAGCTTTCTTT.

This clone was counted a single time. CDR3 protein: CASSPGWGNEKLFF. DNA of the CDR3: TGCGCCAGCAGCCCAGGGTGGGGAAATGAAAAACTGTTTTTT. The rearrangement joins TRBV5-1 to TRBJ1-4; TRBD1 might be the D (5 bases). CDR3 length: 14 amino acids. V was pared by 4 bases and J by 5 bases, with 12 bases between. Germline-derived CDR1 and CDR2 are SGHRS and YFSETQ.

The rearrangement joins TRBV11-2 to TRBJ2-1, with 7 bases identical to TRBD2. CDR3 length equals 15 residues. Germline values: CDR1 SGHAT, CDR2 FQNNGV. The V gene end was trimmed by 1 base and the J gene end by 8 bases; junction bases not matched to a gene: 8. This chain's CDR3 is CASSLGTAGVDEQFF. CDR3 nucleotides: TGTGCCAGCAGCTTAGGTACTGCGGGAGTCGATGAGCAGTTCTTC.

The chain carries TRBV28 and TRBJ2-7, with D possibly TRBD1 on 5 matching bases. V lost 9 bases and J lost 4, with 10 bases in between. The length of the CDR3 is 11 residues. Germline loops: CDR1 MDHEN, CDR2 SYDVKM. The DNA for the CDR3 is TGTGCCAGTACGACAGCGTACGAGCAGTACTTC. This gives the protein CASTTAYEQYF.

In regard to this clone: This CDR3 is also generated by other DNA sequences in the sample. The CDR3 region has the DNA TGTGCCAGCAACGGCGGAACCTACCAAGAGACCCAGTACTTC. It specifies CASNGGTYQETQYF. V is TRBV2 and J is TRBJ2-5, with D hard to call. The CDR3 sequence is 14 residues long. Germline V CDR1 and CDR2: SNHLY, FYNNEI. V was cut by 7 bases and J by 0 bases, with 12 bases left in between.

The rearrangement joins TRBV2 to TRBJ1-6, with 7 bases matching TRBD1. Germline V gene data show CDR1 as SNHLY and CDR2 as FYNNEI. This CDR3 spans 15 amino acids. After removal of 8 bases from V and 11 bases from J, the junction contained 15 bases not matched to a gene. The CDR3 loop is CASSSRAQGNAPLHF. The CDR3 DNA follows: TGTGCCAGCTCATCTAGGGCACAGGGGAATGCACCCCTCCACTTT.

Points on this clone: Other DNA sequences in the sample encode the same CDR3. The chain joins TRBV9 to TRBJ2-1; D is undetermined. Trimming cost V 4 bases and J 15 bases, with 5 bases left between them. CDR3 length: 8 residues. CDR1 and CDR2 from the germline V gene are SGDLS and YYNGEE. The CDR3 here is CASSPAFF. CDR3 in DNA: TGTGCCAGCAGCCCCGCGTTCTTC.

The rearrangement links TRBV6-1 to TRBJ2-1; TRBD1 agrees at 8 bases. Germline values: CDR1 MNHNS, CDR2 SASEGT. This CDR3 has 13 amino acids. The V and J ends lost 6 bases and 6 bases, in that order; junction bases with no gene match: 4. The CDR3 sequence is CASRQTGGNEQFF. CDR3 nucleotide sequence: TGTGCCAGCAGACAAACAGGGGGCAATGAGCAGTTCTTC.

This clone was seen once. V gene TRBV2 combines with J gene TRBJ2-2; 8 nucleotides line up with TRBD2. Germline V gives CDR1 SNHLY, CDR2 FYNNEI. The CDR3 is made up of 15 amino acids. V lost 6 bases and J lost 3; bases outside the gene matches: 6. The CDR3 DNA reads as TGTGCCAGCAGCCGCGGGGGGACCCACACCGGGGAGCTGTTTTTT. It yields the protein CASSRGGTHTGELFF.

This clone appeared a single time. This chain uses TRBV5-6 with TRBJ2-1; D gene uncertain. Germline CDR1 and CDR2: SGHDT and YYEEEE. There are 12 residues in the CDR3. V dropped 0 bases and J dropped 6 bases, with 4 bases sitting between them. The DNA of the CDR3 is TGTGCCAGCAGCTTGGGCACCAATGAGCAGTTCTTC. It specifies CASSLGTNEQFF.

CDR3 nucleotides: TGTGCCAGCAGCCCTAGCACAGATACGCAGTATTTT. Translating it yields CASSPSTDTQYF. V and J are TRBV2 and TRBJ2-3; D not certain. The V gene lost 6 bases and the J gene lost 0 bases, with 4 bases spanning the gap. This CDR3 spans 12 amino acids. CDR1 and CDR2 (germline): SNHLY, FYNNEI.

V is TRBV9 and J is TRBJ1-1, with 7 bases fitting TRBD1. CDR1 is SGDLS and CDR2 is YYNGEE in the germline V gene. V lost 0 bases and J lost 7; bases outside the gene matches: 9. The CDR3 consists of 15 residues. The DNA for the CDR3 is TGTGCCAGCAGCGTAGTCCCCACTCGACAGGGTGAAGCTTTCTTT. This encodes CASSVVPTRQGEAFF.

This clone has only a few counts. This chain links TRBV10-3 with TRBJ1-3; TRBD1 might be the D (5 bases). The CDR3 covers 16 residues. Trimming left V 3 bases short and J 0 bases short, with 12 bases between. The V gene's germline CDR1 is ENHRY and CDR2 SYGVKD. The chain's CDR3 is CAISDPGTSSGNTIYF. DNA of the CDR3: TGTGCCATCAGTGACCCCGGGACGAGCTCTGGAAACACCATATATTTT.

Here the CDR3 reads CASRKTGGLAGELFF. Written as DNA, the CDR3 is TGTGCCAGCAGAAAGACAGGGGGCCTTGCCGGGGAGCTGTTTTTT. The chain is built from TRBV14 and TRBJ2-2; 10 bases are a match to TRBD1. The ends lost 6 bases at V and 6 bases at J; junction bases unmatched: 7. This CDR3 region has 15 residues. Per germline, CDR1 SGHDN and CDR2 FVKESK.

The chain combines TRBV10-3 with TRBJ2-3; 8 bases fit TRBD1. With 5 bases clipped from V and 5 bases from J, the junction kept 9 bases outside the gene matches. This CDR3 spans 15 amino acids. Germline V gene data show CDR1 as ENHRY and CDR2 as SYGVKD. CDR3 sequence reads: CAISPGQEIRDTQYF. The CDR3 DNA reads TGTGCCATCAGTCCGGGACAGGAAATTCGAGATACGCAGTATTTT.

The chain couples TRBV6-5 to TRBJ2-7; 8 bases map to TRBD1. The junction had 2 bases not matched to a gene; V was cut back by 0 bases and J by 4 bases. The CDR3 is 14 amino acids. Germline CDR1 reads MNHEY; CDR2 reads SVGAGI. The CDR3 coding sequence is TGTGCCAGCAGTTACTCGTGGACAGGGTACGAGCAGTACTTC. It yields the protein CASSYSWTGYEQYF.

The J gene is TRBJ1-2, the V gene TRBV6-1; weak D call: TRBD1 (6 bases). The V end lost 2 bases, the J end lost 6 bases, and 13 bases lay between the germline ends. This CDR3 is 14 amino acids long. The germline CDR1 and CDR2 sequences are MNHNS and SASEGT. CDR3 region: CASSENRDRNGYTF. CDR3 in DNA: TGTGCCAGCAGTGAAAATCGAGACAGGAATGGCTACACCTTC.

The CDR3 loop is CASSPPRNEQFF. In DNA, the CDR3 is TGCGCCAGCAGCCCCCCCCGGAATGAGCAGTTCTTC. The rearrangement joins TRBV10-2 to TRBJ2-1; no clear D. V was trimmed by 6 bases and J by 7 bases, leaving 10 bases between them. The CDR3 extends over 12 amino acids. In germline, CDR1 is WSHSY, CDR2 SAAADI.

The chain recombines TRBV7-2 with TRBJ1-1; 7 positions agree with TRBD1. V trimming: 6 bases; J trimming: 4 bases; junction bases outside the gene matches: 8. CDR1 SGHTA and CDR2 FQGNSA come from the germline V gene. The CDR3 has 14 amino acids. The CDR3 nucleotides read TGTGCCAGCAGGCCATCGACAGGGAGCACTGAAGCTTTCTTT. This codes for CASRPSTGSTEAFF.

This CDR3 is CASSELGTKNTGELFF. For the CDR3, the DNA is TGTGCCAGCAGTGAATTGGGGACTAAGAACACCGGGGAGCTGTTTTTT. The rearrangement uses TRBV25-1 and TRBJ2-2; the match to TRBD2 covers 7 bases. Germline assignment: CDR1 MGHDK and CDR2 SYGVNS. The length of the CDR3 is 16 residues. J was trimmed by 1 base and V by 1 base; bases with no gene match: 3.

J is TRBJ2-7 and V is TRBV6-7; D unresolved. TRBV6-7 is an ORF, and what it does is uncertain. The CDR3 has 16 residues. Trimming took off 2 bases at V and 2 bases at J, with 16 bases between the two ends. The CDR3 DNA follows: TGTGCCAGCAGTTACGGCCCAGGCGGAAGAGCCTACGAGCAGTACTTC. Its protein product is CASSYGPGGRAYEQYF.

The chain links TRBV6-1 to TRBJ1-1, with a tentative D call TRBD1 (6 bases). The CDR3 totals 13 residues. V was pared by 8 bases and J by 7 bases, with 17 bases between. Germline V lookup: CDR1 MNHNS, CDR2 SASEGT. CDR3 sequence: CASGGGLRGEAFF. CDR3 nucleotides: TGTGCCAGCGGAGGGGGGCTTCGGGGTGAAGCTTTCTTT.

CDR3 amino acids: CASSRETSGSLNTGELFF. CDR3 bases: TGTGCCAGCAGTAGGGAAACTAGCGGGAGTTTGAACACCGGGGAGCTGTTTTTT. The chain is built from TRBV27 and TRBJ2-2, with 11 bases matching TRBD2. Germline V gives CDR1 MNHEY, CDR2 SMNVEV (reference sequence). V trimming: 5 bases; J trimming: 1 base; junction bases outside the gene matches: 9. The CDR3 loop spans 18 amino acids.

V and J are TRBV9 and TRBJ2-7; D is unresolved. CDR3 length: 14 amino acids. Trimming cost V 5 bases and J 2 bases, with 14 bases left between them. Germline V gene data show CDR1 as SGDLS and CDR2 as YYNGEE. Written as DNA, the CDR3 is TGTGCCAGCAGTTCCCTGGGCGTCCCCTACGAGCAGTACTTC. This encodes CASSSLGVPYEQYF.

The chain recombines TRBV7-3 with TRBJ2-1, with 14 positions matching TRBD2. This CDR3 is built from 18 residues. V was pared by 1 base and J by 4 bases, with 6 bases of the junction left unmatched. Germline CDR1 SGHTA, CDR2 FQGTGA. As DNA, the CDR3 is TGTGCCAGCAGCTTAAGGGTGGGACTAGCGGGAGTTTACAATGAGCAGTTCTTC. This translates into CASSLRVGLAGVYNEQFF.

V is TRBV19 and J is TRBJ1-2, with TRBD1 matching over 7 bases. Germline-derived CDR1 and CDR2 are LNHDA and SQIVND (reference sequence). Trimming at V came to 3 bases and at J to 3 bases, leaving 7 bases not matched to a gene. The CDR3 sequence is 15 residues long. CDR3 coding DNA: TGTGCCAGTAGTATCGGGGACAGCGTCCACTATGGCTACACCTTC. This sequence encodes CASSIGDSVHYGYTF.

The chain couples TRBV9 to TRBJ2-1; TRBD2 matches at 8 bases. The CDR3 runs 17 residues. CDR1 SGDLS and CDR2 YYNGEE come from the germline V gene. Germline trimming cut 4 bases from V and 3 bases from J; bases unmatched to any gene: 12. CDR3 amino acids: CASSPSLSGGFYNEQFF. The CDR3 bases are TGTGCCAGCAGCCCAAGCTTGAGCGGGGGATTCTACAATGAGCAGTTCTTC.

This clone was seen a single time. The CDR3 is CASSQDSETRSSTIYF. The CDR3 DNA reads TGTGCCAGCAGCCAAGATTCGGAGACACGCTCGTCCACCATATATTTT. V and J are TRBV4-2 and TRBJ1-3, with D unresolved. Germline CDR1 and CDR2: LGHNA and YNFKEQ. CDR3 length: 16 residues. The ends were cut back, 0 bases at V and 9 bases at J, with 18 bases in the middle.